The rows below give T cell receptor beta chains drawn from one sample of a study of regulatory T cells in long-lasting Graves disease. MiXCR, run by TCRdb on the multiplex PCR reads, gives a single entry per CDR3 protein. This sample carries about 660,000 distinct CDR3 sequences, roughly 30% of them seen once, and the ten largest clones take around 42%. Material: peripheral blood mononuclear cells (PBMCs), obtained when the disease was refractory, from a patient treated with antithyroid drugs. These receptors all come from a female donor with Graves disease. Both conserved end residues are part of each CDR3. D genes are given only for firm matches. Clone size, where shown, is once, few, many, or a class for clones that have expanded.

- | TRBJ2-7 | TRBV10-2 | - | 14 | TGCGCCAGCAGTCTAACGGCCCTTGGGTACGAGCAGTACTTC | CASSLTALGYEQYF
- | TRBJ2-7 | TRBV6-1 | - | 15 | TGTGCCAGCAGTGAGACAGTTTCCTCCTCCTACGAGCAGTACTTC | CASSETVSSSYEQYF
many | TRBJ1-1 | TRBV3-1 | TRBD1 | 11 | TGTGCCAGCAGCCGGACAGGTGAAGCTTTCTTT | CASSRTGEAFF
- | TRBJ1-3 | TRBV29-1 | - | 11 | TGCAGCGTTGAGTCTGGAAACACCATATATTTT | CSVESGNTIYF
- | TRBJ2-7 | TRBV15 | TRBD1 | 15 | TGTGCCACCAGCATAGCCCGGGACAGGGTCTACGAGCAGTACTTC | CATSIARDRVYEQYF
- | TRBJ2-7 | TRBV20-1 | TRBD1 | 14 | TGCAGTGCTAGGGCCGGGACAGGGTCCTACGAGCAGTACTTC | CSARAGTGSYEQYF
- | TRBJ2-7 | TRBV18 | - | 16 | TGTGCCAGCTCACCTATCACAGGGACCCTTAACTACGAGCAGTACTTC | CASSPITGTLNYEQYF
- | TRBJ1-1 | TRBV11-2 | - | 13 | TGTGCCAGCAGCTTAGTACAGGGATTTGAAGCTCTCTTT | CASSLVQGFEALF
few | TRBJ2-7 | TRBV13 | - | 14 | TGTGCCAGCAGCTCACCAGGGGTCTTCTACGAGCAGTACTTC | CASSSPGVFYEQYF
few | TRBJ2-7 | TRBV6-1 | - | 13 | TGTGCCAGCAGCAGGGACCCGGGGTACGAGCAGTACTTC | CASSRDPGYEQYF
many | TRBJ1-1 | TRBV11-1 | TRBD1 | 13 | TGTGCCAGCAGCCCAGGGACAGCCACTGAAGCTTTCTTT | CASSPGTATEAFF
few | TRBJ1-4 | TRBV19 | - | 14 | TGTGCCAGTAGTATCGCGGGAAGTAATGAAAAACTGTTTTTT | CASSIAGSNEKLFF
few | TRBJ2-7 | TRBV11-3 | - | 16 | TGTGCCAGCAGCCCGATTGGGACCCCACCCCTCTACGAGCAGTACTTC | CASSPIGTPPLYEQYF
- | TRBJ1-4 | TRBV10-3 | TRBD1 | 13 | TGTGCCATCAAGGGGGCGGCTAATGAAAAACTGTTTTTT | CAIKGAANEKLFF
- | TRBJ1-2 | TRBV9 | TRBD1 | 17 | TGTGCCAGCAGCCTTCACGACAGGGCCCGAGCTAACTATGGCTACACCTTC | CASSLHDRARANYGYTF
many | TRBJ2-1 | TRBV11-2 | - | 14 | TGTGCCAGCAGCTTAGAGACCTTCTACAATGAGCAGTTCTTC | CASSLETFYNEQFF
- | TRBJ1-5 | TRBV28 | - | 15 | TGTGCCAGCAGCCGCGGGGGAGGGGGCAATCAGCCCCAGCATTTT | CASSRGGGGNQPQHF
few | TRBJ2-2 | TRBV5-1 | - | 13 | TGCGCCAGCAACATCGGCAACACCGGGGAGCTGTTTTTT | CASNIGNTGELFF
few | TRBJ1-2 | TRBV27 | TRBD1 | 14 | TGTGCCAGCAGTACCCAGACAGGGTTCCCTGGCTACACCTTC | CASSTQTGFPGYTF
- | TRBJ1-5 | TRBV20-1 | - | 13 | TGCAGTGCCACCCGACTGAGCAATCAGCCCCAGCATTTT | CSATRLSNQPQHF
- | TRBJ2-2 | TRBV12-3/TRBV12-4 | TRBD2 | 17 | TGTGCCAGCAGACCACTTGGCGGGAGGGCCGGAACCGGGGAGCTGTTTTTT | CASRPLGGRAGTGELFF
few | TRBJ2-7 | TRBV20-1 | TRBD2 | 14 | TGCAGTGCTATTGGACTAGTAGGCTCCTACGAGCAGTACTTC | CSAIGLVGSYEQYF
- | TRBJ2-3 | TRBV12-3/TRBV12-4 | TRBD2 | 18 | TGTGCCAGCAGTACGACTAGCGGGAGGGCGAGGAGCACAGATACGCAGTATTTT | CASSTTSGRARSTDTQYF
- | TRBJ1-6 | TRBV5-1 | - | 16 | TGCGCCAGCAGCTTGGGGGACAATCTAAATAATTCACCCCTCCACTTT | CASSLGDNLNNSPLHF
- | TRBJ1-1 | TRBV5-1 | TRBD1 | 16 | TGCGCCAGCAGCCCCGCGGGGACAGGGGAAAACACTGAAGCTTTCTTT | CASSPAGTGENTEAFF
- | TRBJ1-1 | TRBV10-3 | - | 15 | TGTGCCATCAGTGAGTCGCGGGGGATGAACACTGAAGCTTTCTTT | CAISESRGMNTEAFF
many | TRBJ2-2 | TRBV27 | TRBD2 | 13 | TGTGCTGCGGGAGGCAGGACGGCCGGGGAGCTGTTTTTT | CAAGGRTAGELFF
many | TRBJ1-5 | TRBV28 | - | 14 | TGTGCCAGCAGTTTCGGCGACAGAATACAGCCCCAGCATTTT | CASSFGDRIQPQHF
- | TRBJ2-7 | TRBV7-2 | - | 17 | TGTGCCAGCAGCTTAGTTATTGGGACCCAAGGAGGGTACGAGCAGTACTTC | CASSLVIGTQGGYEQYF
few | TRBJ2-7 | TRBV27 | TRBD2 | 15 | TGTGCCAGCAGTTTCCATGCGGGAGTGGTGTACGAGCAGTACTTC | CASSFHAGVVYEQYF
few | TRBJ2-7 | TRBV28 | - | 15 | TGTGCCAGCAGCCACCTCGACAGGGAGGGCCACGAGCAGTACTTC | CASSHLDREGHEQYF
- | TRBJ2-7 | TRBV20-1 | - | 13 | TGCAGTGCCCGGCGGTACATCTCCTACGAGCAGTACTTC | CSARRYISYEQYF
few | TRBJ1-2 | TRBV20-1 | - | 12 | TGCAGTGCTTCAATTACAGGGTTTGGCTACACCTTC | CSASITGFGYTF
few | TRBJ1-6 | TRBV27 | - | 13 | TGTGCCAGCCAACCGTCCCTTGGGTCACCCCTCCACTTT | CASQPSLGSPLHF
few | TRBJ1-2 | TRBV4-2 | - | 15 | TGTGCCAGCAGCCAAGCCGAGGCAGGGTGGAGTGGCTACACCTTC | CASSQAEAGWSGYTF
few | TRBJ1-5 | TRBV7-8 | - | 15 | TGTGCCAGCAGCTTAGCGCGCAGGGAGGGCCAGCCCCAGCATTTT | CASSLARREGQPQHF
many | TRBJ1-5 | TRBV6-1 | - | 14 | TGTGCCAGCACGGATTACTTTAGCAATCAGCCCCAGCATTTT | CASTDYFSNQPQHF
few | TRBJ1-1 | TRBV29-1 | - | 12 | TGCAGCGTTGAGGGGGTGAACACTGAAGCTTTCTTT | CSVEGVNTEAFF
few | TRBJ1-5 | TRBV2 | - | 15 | TGTGCCAGCAGTGAAGTGGGGGAACTAGGCATGCCCCAGCATTTT | CASSEVGELGMPQHF
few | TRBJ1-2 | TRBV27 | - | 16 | TGTGCCAGCAGCTCCTACCGGGACGCAACTAACTATGGCTACACCTTC | CASSSYRDATNYGYTF
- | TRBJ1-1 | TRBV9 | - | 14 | TGTGCCAGCAGCGGCATGGGGGGGCTCAGTGAAGCTTTCTTT | CASSGMGGLSEAFF
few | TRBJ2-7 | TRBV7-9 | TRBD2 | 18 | TGTGCCAGCAGCTCCAGAGGGGGGACTAGCGGAAGGGGTCTCGAGCAGTACTTC | CASSSRGGTSGRGLEQYF